Below, 3 T cell receptor beta chains from the same sample are listed, as sequenced in a study of CD8+CD57+ T cells in acquired aplastic anemia. Patients who underwent sequencing had shown CD8+CD57+ cell expansion by flow cytometry. For CDR3 and TCR beta VDJ profiling, genomic DNA was the template used. TCRdb redid the calling of the reads with MiXCR, one entry per CDR3 protein. The sample carries approximately 470,000 distinct CDR3 sequences, approximately 32% recorded once. Material: sorted CD4+, CD8+, or CD8+CD57+ T cells (not recorded which) from PBMCs. The receptors come from a human donor with aplastic anemia.

This clonotype was observed many times. The V and J genes are TRBV19 and TRBJ1-2; 11 bases are shared with TRBD1. There are 15 residues in the CDR3. CDR1 is LNHDA, CDR2 SQIVND, per germline (reference sequence). Germline trimming cut 4 bases from V and 7 bases from J; bases unmatched to any gene: 8. This chain's CDR3 is CASSNTGQGVIGYTF. CDR3 bases: TGTGCCAGTAGTAACACGGGACAGGGGGTAATTGGCTACACCTTC.

This rearrangement joins TRBV9 to TRBJ1-2; no reliable D call. Germline V gene sequence: CDR1 SGDLS, CDR2 YYNGEE. V lost 0 bases and J lost 4, with 7 bases in between. The CDR3 is 13 residues long. In nucleotides, the CDR3 is TGTGCCAGCAGCGTAGTAAGCTCCTATGGCTACACCTTC. It encodes CASSVVSSYGYTF.

The gene calls are TRBV11-2 and TRBJ1-1; D is ambiguous. The V gene's germline CDR1 is SGHAT and CDR2 FQNNGV. The CDR3 runs 15 residues. V was shortened by 2 bases and J by 0 bases, with 10 bases between the two germline ends. CDR3 bases: TGTGCCAGCAGCTTAAACGGGATCATGAACACTGAAGCTTTCTTT. Amino acids: CASSLNGIMNTEAFF.